These T cell receptor beta chains were read from a single sample in a study of OX40 agonist ivuxolimab in advanced cancers. Assay: immunoSEQ multiplex PCR; the TCRdb copy retains only in-frame clones and omits some. The data show some 130,000 clones, 93% seen once. The source material was CD4+ or CD8+ T cells sorted from blood, sampled in a trial of the OX40 agonist ivuxolimab. These receptors all stem from an adult with an advanced solid tumor such as melanoma, head and neck, liver or kidney cancer. Both conserved end residues are trimmed from each CDR3. Clone size appears in some rows only: once, few, many, or a class for an expanded clone.

clone size: once; V gene: TRBV14; CDR3 protein: ASSLLTGTGFTGELF
clone size: -; V gene: TRBV28; CDR3 protein: AAQQGGYSNQPQH
clone size: -; V gene: TRBV6-6; CDR3 protein: ASSYSIVYSNQPQH
clone size: -; V gene: TRBV7-6; CDR3 protein: APGTDTQY
clone size: -; V gene: TRBV7-3; CDR3 protein: ASSFGGSYNEQF
clone size: -; V gene: TRBV7-9; CDR3 protein: ASRLKWTSGTDNEQF
clone size: -; V gene: TRBV5-1; CDR3 protein: ASSLDHRYNEQF
clone size: -; V gene: TRBV11-2; CDR3 protein: ASSLARYNEQF
clone size: -; V gene: TRBV7-2; CDR3 protein: ASSFRGLQETQY
clone size: -; V gene: TRBV7-6; CDR3 protein: ASGTAWEKLF
clone size: -; V gene: TRBV6-5; CDR3 protein: ASSPDRNRQETQY
clone size: -; V gene: TRBV6-4; CDR3 protein: ASSFGQGGEQY
clone size: -; V gene: TRBV5-1; CDR3 protein: ASSLGGRETQY
clone size: once; V gene: TRBV28; CDR3 protein: ASSPTGVNEQF
clone size: once; V gene: TRBV5-4; CDR3 protein: ASSWEDREGLSYEQY